What follows is one T cell receptor beta chain and its context. What it binds is unknown. The data stem from a study of T cell responses to AZD1222 COVID-19 vaccine. Profiling relied on immunoSEQ multiplex PCR, and the TCRdb table lists in-frame clones only, not all of them. The table lists 150,000 or so clones, over 90% of them singletons, with about 1.6% in the top ten. Findings and caveats of the study: The CD4 TCRs associated with vaccination extended across spike and predominated at 160-218 and 743-854. In all cases, repertoires were sampled only after the peak T cell response. With two AZD1222 doses given, Spike-specific TCR breadth and depth both rose. White British people made up most donors, females outnumbered males, and clonal diversity was possibly underestimated.

This CDR3 spans 15 amino acids. The V gene lost 1 base and the J gene lost 1 base, with 10 bases spanning the gap. Germline lookup yields CDR1 SGHAT and CDR2 FQNNGV. The input for sequencing was peripheral blood, taken 28 days after the second AZD1222 dose. The source of this sequence is an adult who received the AZD1222 COVID-19 vaccine. V and J are TRBV11-2 and TRBJ1-1; D unclear. Here the CDR3 reads CASSLAGPRNTEAFF. DNA for the CDR3: TGTGCCAGCAGCTTAGCAGGACCCCGGAACACTGAAGCTTTCTTT.